This entry lists 25 T cell receptor beta chains sequenced from one sample in a study of T cell repertoires in cytomegalovirus infection. Antigens for these TCRs are unknown. TCRdb re-analysed the reads in MiXCR, keeping a single row per CDR3 protein. The sample has hundreds of thousands of distinct CDR3 sequences, 31% seen once. Sequencing used cultured CD8+ T cells from PBMCs, obtained from culture after CMV antigen stimulation. Every receptor here comes from a human donor in good health (CMV status not recorded). Some clones in this sample may be carry-over from other donors' samples.

This clonotype was seen at least ten times. CDR3: CASSLGGPHYEQYV. The CDR3 DNA reads TGTGCCAGCAGCTTAGGGGGGCCTCATTACGAGCAGTACGTC. V gene TRBV7-6 combines with J gene TRBJ2-7; D is possibly TRBD1 (6 bases). V was pared by 1 base and J by 4 bases, with 11 bases between. Germline V CDR1 and CDR2: SGHVS, FNYEAQ. The CDR3 covers 14 residues.

The chain couples TRBV20-1 to TRBJ1-1; D ambiguous. The CDR3 covers 14 residues. Germline CDR1 is DFQATT and CDR2 is SNEGSKA (reference sequence). The germline V and J ends were trimmed by 0 bases and 1 base, with 9 bases remaining between them. The CDR3 DNA follows: TGCAGTGCTAGAGATACCCTAGAGAACACTGAAGCTTTCTTT. This translates into CSARDTLENTEAFF.

As regards this clonotype: Being one base from a much bigger clone, this may be a read error. This chain uses TRBV7-6 with TRBJ2-3; D not resolved. The CDR3 length is 14 residues. The germline CDR1 and CDR2 sequences are SGHVS and FNYEAQ. The germline V and J ends were trimmed by 1 base and 5 bases, with 10 bases remaining between them. The CDR3 nucleotides read TGTGCCAGCAGCTTAGTGCTAGGCAGAGATACGCAGTATTTT. Encoded protein: CASSLVLGRDTQYF.

This clonotype has just a few counts. The chain combines TRBV6-5 with TRBJ2-3; D is unclear. Germline assignment: CDR1 MNHEY and CDR2 SVGAGI. The CDR3 length is 12 residues. V was shortened by 2 bases and J by 5 bases, with 5 bases between the two germline ends. CDR3 loop: CASSYGLDTQYF. The CDR3 bases are TGTGCCAGCAGTTACGGGCTAGATACGCAGTATTTT.

There are a few counts of this clonotype. The J gene is TRBJ1-2, the V gene TRBV10-2, with D perhaps matching TRBD1 (5 bases). The CDR3 loop spans 15 amino acids. Germline CDR1 reads WSHSY; CDR2 reads SAAADI. Trimming removed 0 bases at V and 2 bases at J, with 10 bases between. CDR3 in DNA: TGCGCCAGCAGTGAGTCAAAAAAGGGGAACTATGGCTACACCTTC. Its protein is CASSESKKGNYGYTF.

This clonotype has more than one count but fewer than ten. V is TRBV6-6 and J is TRBJ1-6, with D unresolved. The germline V gene encodes CDR1 MNHNY and CDR2 SVGAGI (reference sequence). The CDR3 is made up of 16 amino acids. Trimming removed 8 bases from V and 4 bases from J, with 18 bases in between. In nucleotides, the CDR3 is TGTGCCAGCCGGGGAGGTTTGGGCAATTATAATTCACCCCTCCACTTT. It codes for CASRGGLGNYNSPLHF.

The V gene is TRBV27, the J gene TRBJ1-2; the D is unclear. The length of the CDR3 is 14 residues. Trimming cost V 2 bases and J 8 bases, with 15 bases left between them. Per germline, CDR1 MNHEY and CDR2 SMNVEV (reference sequence). CDR3 nucleotide sequence: TGTGCCAGCAGTTTAAACCTAGCCCTTGGGGGCTACACCTTC. Its translation is CASSLNLALGGYTF.

There are many counts of this clonotype. This sequence joins TRBV7-2 and TRBJ2-1, with no clear D. The CDR3 has 15 residues. Germline V lookup: CDR1 SGHTA, CDR2 FQGNSA. V lost 1 base and J 2 bases, leaving 9 bases between the germline ends. The CDR3: CASSLGADPYNEQFF. The CDR3 coding sequence is TGTGCCAGCAGCTTAGGAGCAGATCCCTACAATGAGCAGTTCTTC.

The CDR3 protein is CASSPSGRLGYGYTF. The CDR3 region has the DNA TGTGCCAGCAGCCCTAGCGGCAGGTTGGGCTATGGCTACACCTTC. V usage is TRBV7-9 and J usage is TRBJ1-2, with D unresolved. The CDR3 is made up of 15 amino acids. Germline assignment: CDR1 SEHNR and CDR2 FQNEAQ (reference sequence). Trimming cost V 5 bases and J 4 bases, with 17 bases left between them.

This chain joins TRBV7-8 and TRBJ1-2, with a tentative D call TRBD1 (6 bases). From germline, CDR1 is SGHVS and CDR2 FQNEAQ. The CDR3 loop spans 15 amino acids. The V end was cut by 3 bases, the J end by 3 bases, with 14 bases between. The CDR3 here is CASSFLGAVDYGYTF. Here the CDR3 DNA reads TGTGCCAGCAGCTTCTTGGGGGCGGTAGACTATGGCTACACCTTC.

J is TRBJ1-1 and V is TRBV27, with 7 bases that match TRBD1. CDR3 length: 14 residues. V lost 5 bases and J lost 1; bases outside the gene matches: 4. CDR1 and CDR2 from the germline V gene are MNHEY and SMNVEV (reference sequence). CDR3 in amino acids: CASSVTGANTEAFF. CDR3 coding DNA: TGTGCCAGCAGTGTTACAGGGGCGAACACTGAAGCTTTCTTT.

This clonotype was picked up a small number of times. An end of the junction does not agree with germline; a read error may underlie this. V usage is TRBV7-2 and J usage is TRBJ2-7; D is uncertain. In germline, CDR1 is SGHTA, CDR2 FQGNSA. The CDR3 is 8 residues long. The CDR3 loop is CASSLEDF. DNA of the CDR3: TGTGCCAGCAGCTTAGAGGACTTC. The whole variable domain, filled in from reference TRBV7-2 and TRBJ2-7, reads GAGVSQSPSNKVTEKGKDVELRCDPISGHTALYWYRQSLGQGLEFLIYFQGNSAPDKSGLPSDRFSAERTGGSVSTLTIQRTQQEDSAVYLCASSLEDFGPGTRLTVT.

The V and J genes are TRBV7-9 and TRBJ2-1; 7 bases line up with TRBD1. The CDR3 is 15 residues long. The trim removed 4 bases at V and 5 bases at J, leaving 8 bases unmatched. Germline CDR1 is SEHNR and CDR2 is FQNEAQ (reference sequence). CDR3 sequence reads: CASSSPGTADNEQFF. The DNA of the CDR3 is TGTGCCAGCAGCTCCCCCGGGACAGCAGACAATGAGCAGTTCTTC.

V gene TRBV6-1 combines with J gene TRBJ1-4; D gene ambiguous. Germline V gene data show CDR1 as MNHNS and CDR2 as SASEGT. This CDR3 has 13 residues. V lost 6 bases to trimming and J lost 8 bases, with 13 bases between them. For the CDR3, the DNA is TGTGCCAGCAGGACCCCCGGAGACGAAAAACTGTTTTTT. Its translation is CASRTPGDEKLFF.

This clonotype was recorded a few times. V is TRBV10-3 and J is TRBJ2-7; a possible D gene is TRBD2 (6 bases). There are 12 residues in the CDR3. Germline lookup yields CDR1 ENHRY and CDR2 SYGVKD. V dropped 2 bases and J dropped 5 bases, with 7 bases sitting between them. CDR3 region: CAISEGGDEQYV. The CDR3 DNA reads as TGTGCCATCAGTGAGGGAGGGGACGAGCAGTACGTC.

The chain's CDR3 is CASSQDDRSNQPQHF. CDR3 nucleotide sequence: TGCGCCAGCAGCCAGGATGACAGGTCGAATCAGCCCCAGCATTTT. The chain joins TRBV4-1 to TRBJ1-5, with a possible D match to TRBD1 (6 bases). CDR1 and CDR2 (germline): MGHRA, YSYEKL. The CDR3 is made up of 15 amino acids. The V end lost 3 bases, the J end lost 4 bases, and 13 bases lay between the germline ends.

The chain recombines TRBV6-1 with TRBJ2-2; no clear D. The CDR3 extends over 13 amino acids. Looked up from germline, CDR1 is MNHNS and CDR2 is SASEGT. The V and J ends lost 5 bases and 6 bases respectively, with 10 bases between them. CDR3 residues: CASSKVVAGELFF. The CDR3 DNA sequence: TGTGCCAGCAGTAAGGTGGTGGCCGGGGAGCTGTTTTTT.

A few counts support this clonotype. The chain couples TRBV4-1 to TRBJ2-2; possible D gene TRBD2, 7 bases. Germline V gene data show CDR1 as MGHRA and CDR2 as YSYEKL. The V gene lost 0 bases and the J gene lost 3 bases, with 14 bases spanning the gap. This CDR3 is 17 amino acids long. The CDR3 is CASSQEGGGADTGELFF. The CDR3 nucleotides are TGCGCCAGCAGCCAAGAAGGGGGAGGGGCGGACACCGGGGAGCTGTTTTTT.

This clonotype was observed a few times. The genes are TRBV11-2 and TRBJ2-4, with 8 bases that match TRBD1. This CDR3 is 16 amino acids long. After removal of 0 bases from V and 8 bases from J, the junction contained 9 bases not matched to a gene. Germline CDR1 is SGHAT and CDR2 is FQNNGV. In DNA, the CDR3 is TGTGCCAGCAGCTTAGATTTCGCAACAGGGGGGTACATTCAGTACTTC. Translating gives CASSLDFATGGYIQYF.

The rearrangement uses TRBV19 and TRBJ1-5; D remains unclear. The length of the CDR3 is 12 residues. CDR1 and CDR2 (germline): LNHDA, SQIVND (reference sequence). V dropped 6 bases and J dropped 7 bases, with 10 bases sitting between them. The DNA of the CDR3 is TGTGCCAGTAGCACCGGTGTCCAGCCCCAGCATTTT. Translation: CASSTGVQPQHF.

This clonotype occurred a few times. The chain is built from TRBV5-4 and TRBJ2-1; D is undetermined. The germline gives CDR1 SGHNT, CDR2 YYREEE (reference sequence). The CDR3 is 13 amino acids. V was trimmed by 0 bases and J by 9 bases, leaving 10 bases between them. The CDR3 DNA reads as TGTGCCAGCAGCTTGGCTCTGGCTACTGAGCAGTTCTTC. Translated, it gives CASSLALATEQFF.

This clonotype has a handful of counts. The J gene is TRBJ1-6, the V gene TRBV6-5; no firm D call. V lost 2 bases and J 2 bases, leaving 7 bases between the germline ends. CDR3 size: 15 residues. Germline V CDR1 and CDR2: MNHEY, SVGAGI. In DNA, the CDR3 is TGTGCCAGCAGTTACGCGGGGACCTATAATTCACCCCTCCACTTT. Translation gives CASSYAGTYNSPLHF.

This rearrangement joins TRBV6-2 or TRBV6-3 to TRBJ1-1, with 7 bases identical to TRBD1. This CDR3 spans 15 amino acids. J was trimmed by 0 bases and V by 8 bases; bases with no gene match: 9. Germline values: CDR1 MNHEY, CDR2 SVGEGT. CDR3: CASQVHRGMNTEAFF. In DNA, the CDR3 is TGTGCCAGCCAGGTTCACAGGGGCATGAACACTGAAGCTTTCTTT.

This clonotype was seen only a few times. The chain recombines TRBV6-5 with TRBJ2-1, with 9 bases identical to TRBD1. This CDR3 is 16 amino acids long. With 0 bases clipped from V and 5 bases from J, the junction kept 5 bases outside the gene matches. Per germline, CDR1 MNHEY and CDR2 SVGAGI. The CDR3 reads CASSYSAGTGNNEQFF. The CDR3 nucleotides are TGTGCCAGCAGTTACTCAGCCGGGACAGGGAACAATGAGCAGTTCTTC.

The genes are TRBV3-1 and TRBJ2-4; D uncertain. The CDR3 is 17 residues long. Between the trimmed V and J ends, which lost 2 bases and 0 bases, there was a span of 14 bases. CDR1 LGHDT and CDR2 YNNKEL come from the germline V gene (reference sequence). The CDR3 sequence is CASSQSSSRGAKNIQYF. The CDR3 DNA follows: TGTGCCAGCAGCCAATCGTCGAGTCGAGGAGCCAAAAACATTCAGTACTTC.